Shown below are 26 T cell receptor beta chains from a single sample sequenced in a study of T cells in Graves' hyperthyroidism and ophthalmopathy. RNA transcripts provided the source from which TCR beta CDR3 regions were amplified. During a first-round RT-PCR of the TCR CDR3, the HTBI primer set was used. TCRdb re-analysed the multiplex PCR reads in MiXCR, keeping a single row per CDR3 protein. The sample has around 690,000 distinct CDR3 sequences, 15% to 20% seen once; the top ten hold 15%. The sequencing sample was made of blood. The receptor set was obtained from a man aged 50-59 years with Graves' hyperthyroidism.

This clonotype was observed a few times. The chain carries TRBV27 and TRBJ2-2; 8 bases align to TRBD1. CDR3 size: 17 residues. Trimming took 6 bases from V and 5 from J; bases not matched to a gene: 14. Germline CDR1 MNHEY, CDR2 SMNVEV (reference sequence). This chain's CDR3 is CASSMIQAQGATGELFF. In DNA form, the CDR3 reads TGTGCCAGCAGCATGATACAAGCTCAGGGGGCTACCGGGGAGCTGTTTTTT.

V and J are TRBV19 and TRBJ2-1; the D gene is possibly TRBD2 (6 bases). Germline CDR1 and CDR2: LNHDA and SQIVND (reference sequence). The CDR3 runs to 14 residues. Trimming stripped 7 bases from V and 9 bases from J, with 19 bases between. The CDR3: CASTLSGPGGEQFF. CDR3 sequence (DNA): TGTGCCAGTACCCTTAGCGGCCCCGGGGGTGAGCAGTTCTTC.

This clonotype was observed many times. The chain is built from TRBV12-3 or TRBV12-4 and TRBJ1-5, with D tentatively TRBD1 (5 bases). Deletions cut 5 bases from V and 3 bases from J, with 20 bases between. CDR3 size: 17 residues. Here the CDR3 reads CASSQLRDSGYNQPQHF. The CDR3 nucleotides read TGTGCCAGCAGTCAACTACGGGACTCGGGGTACAATCAGCCCCAGCATTTT.

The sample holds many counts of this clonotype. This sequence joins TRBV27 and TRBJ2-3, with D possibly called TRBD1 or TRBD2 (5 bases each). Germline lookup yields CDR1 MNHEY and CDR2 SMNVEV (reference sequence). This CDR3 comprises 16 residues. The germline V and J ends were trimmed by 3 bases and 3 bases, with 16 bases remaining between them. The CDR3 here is CASSFYGAAATDTQYF. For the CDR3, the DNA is TGTGCCAGCAGTTTCTACGGGGCAGCCGCGACAGATACGCAGTATTTT.

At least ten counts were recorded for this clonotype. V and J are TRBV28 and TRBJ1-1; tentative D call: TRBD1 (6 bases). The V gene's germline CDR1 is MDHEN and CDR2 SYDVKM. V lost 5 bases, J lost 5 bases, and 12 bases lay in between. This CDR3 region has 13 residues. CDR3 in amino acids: CASSNERGTEAFF. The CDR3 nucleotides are TGTGCCAGCAGTAATGAGAGGGGGACTGAAGCTTTCTTT. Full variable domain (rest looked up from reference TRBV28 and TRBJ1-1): DVKVTQSSRYLVKRTGEKVFLECVQDMDHENMFWYRQDPGLGLRLIYFSYDVKMKEKGDIPEGYSVSREKKERFSLILESASTNQTSMYLCASSNERGTEAFFGQGTRLTVV.

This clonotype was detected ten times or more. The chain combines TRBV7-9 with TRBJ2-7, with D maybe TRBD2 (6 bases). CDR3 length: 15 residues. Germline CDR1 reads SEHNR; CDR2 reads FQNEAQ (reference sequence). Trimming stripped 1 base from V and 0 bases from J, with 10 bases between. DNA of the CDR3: TGTGCCAGCAGCTTAGGACGGGAGAGCTCCTACGAGCAGTACTTC. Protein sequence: CASSLGRESSYEQYF.

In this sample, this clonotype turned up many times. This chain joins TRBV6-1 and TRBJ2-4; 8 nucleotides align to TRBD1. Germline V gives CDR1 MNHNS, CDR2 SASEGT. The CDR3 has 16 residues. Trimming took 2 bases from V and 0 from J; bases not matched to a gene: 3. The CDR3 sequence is CASSEYRGVAKNIQYF. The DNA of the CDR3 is TGTGCCAGCAGTGAATACAGGGGGGTAGCCAAAAACATTCAGTACTTC.

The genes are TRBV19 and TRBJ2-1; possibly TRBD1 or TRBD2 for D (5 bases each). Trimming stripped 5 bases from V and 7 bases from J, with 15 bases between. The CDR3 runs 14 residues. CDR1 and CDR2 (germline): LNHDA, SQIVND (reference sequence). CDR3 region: CASSGPGWGNEQFF. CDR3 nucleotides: TGTGCCAGTAGTGGGCCGGGATGGGGGAATGAGCAGTTCTTC. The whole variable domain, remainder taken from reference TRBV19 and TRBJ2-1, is DGGITQSPKYLFRKEGQNVTLSCEQNLNHDAMYWYRQDPGQGLRLIYYSQIVNDFQKGDIAEGYSVSREKKESFPLTVTSAQKNPTAFYLCASSGPGWGNEQFFGPGTRLTVL.

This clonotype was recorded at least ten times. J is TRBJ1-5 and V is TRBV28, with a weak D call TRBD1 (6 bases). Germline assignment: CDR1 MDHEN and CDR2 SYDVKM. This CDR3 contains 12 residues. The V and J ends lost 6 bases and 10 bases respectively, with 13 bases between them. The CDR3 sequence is CASREGGEPQHF. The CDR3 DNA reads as TGTGCCAGCAGAGAGGGGGGAGAACCCCAGCATTTT.

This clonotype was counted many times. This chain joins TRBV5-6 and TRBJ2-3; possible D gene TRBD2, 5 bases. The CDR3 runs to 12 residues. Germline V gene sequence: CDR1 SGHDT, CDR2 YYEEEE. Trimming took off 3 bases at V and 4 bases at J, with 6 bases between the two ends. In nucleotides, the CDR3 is TGTGCCAGCAGCTGGGAGCCAGATACGCAGTATTTT. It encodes CASSWEPDTQYF.

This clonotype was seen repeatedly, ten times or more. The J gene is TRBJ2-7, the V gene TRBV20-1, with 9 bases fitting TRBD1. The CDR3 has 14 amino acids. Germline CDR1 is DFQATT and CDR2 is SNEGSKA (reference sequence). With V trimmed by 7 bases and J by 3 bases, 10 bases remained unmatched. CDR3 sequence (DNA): TGCAGTGTCACGGGACAGGGAACGGTCTACGAGCAGTACTTC. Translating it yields CSVTGQGTVYEQYF.

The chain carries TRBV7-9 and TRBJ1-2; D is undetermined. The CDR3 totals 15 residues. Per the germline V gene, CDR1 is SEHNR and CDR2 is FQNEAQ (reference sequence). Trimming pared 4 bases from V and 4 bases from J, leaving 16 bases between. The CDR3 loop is CASSSLTDRIYGYTF. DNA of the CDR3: TGTGCCAGCAGCTCCCTAACTGACCGGATCTATGGCTACACCTTC.

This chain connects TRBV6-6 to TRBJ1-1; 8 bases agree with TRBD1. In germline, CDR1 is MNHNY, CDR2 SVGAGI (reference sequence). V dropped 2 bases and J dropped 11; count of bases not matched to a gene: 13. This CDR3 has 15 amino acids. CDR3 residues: CASSYRTGIVVEAFF. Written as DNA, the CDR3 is TGTGCCAGCAGTTACAGGACAGGGATTGTAGTGGAGGCTTTCTTT.

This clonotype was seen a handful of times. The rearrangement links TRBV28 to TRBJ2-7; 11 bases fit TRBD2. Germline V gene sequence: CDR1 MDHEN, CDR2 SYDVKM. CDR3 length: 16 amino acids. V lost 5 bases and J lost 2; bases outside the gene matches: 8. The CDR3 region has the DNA TGTGCCAGCAGTCCCCTTAGCGGGAGGGAAACCTACGAGCAGTACTTC. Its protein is CASSPLSGRETYEQYF.

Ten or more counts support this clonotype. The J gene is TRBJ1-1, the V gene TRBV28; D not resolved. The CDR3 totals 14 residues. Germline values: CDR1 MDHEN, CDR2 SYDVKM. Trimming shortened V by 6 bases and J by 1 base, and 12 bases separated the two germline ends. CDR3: CASRTPRGNTEAFF. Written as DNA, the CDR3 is TGTGCCAGCAGGACCCCTCGGGGGAACACTGAAGCTTTCTTT.

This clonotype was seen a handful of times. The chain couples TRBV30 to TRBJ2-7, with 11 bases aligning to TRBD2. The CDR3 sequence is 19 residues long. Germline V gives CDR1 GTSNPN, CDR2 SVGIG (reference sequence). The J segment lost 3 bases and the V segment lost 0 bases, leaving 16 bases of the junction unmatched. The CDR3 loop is CAWSVGVSYLAGGNYEQYF. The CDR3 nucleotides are TGTGCCTGGAGTGTAGGGGTCAGTTACTTAGCGGGAGGGAACTACGAGCAGTACTTC.

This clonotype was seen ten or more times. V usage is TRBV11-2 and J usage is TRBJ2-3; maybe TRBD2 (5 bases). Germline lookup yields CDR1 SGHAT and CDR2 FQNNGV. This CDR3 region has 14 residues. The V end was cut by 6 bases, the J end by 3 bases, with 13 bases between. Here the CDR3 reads CASSPYTRTDTQYF. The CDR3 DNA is TGTGCCAGCAGTCCCTATACTAGAACAGATACGCAGTATTTT.

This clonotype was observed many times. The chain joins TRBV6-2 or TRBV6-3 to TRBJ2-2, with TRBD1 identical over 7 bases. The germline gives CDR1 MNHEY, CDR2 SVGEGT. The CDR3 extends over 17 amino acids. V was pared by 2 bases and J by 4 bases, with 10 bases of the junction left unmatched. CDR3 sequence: CASSYLSAGGSTGELFF. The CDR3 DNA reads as TGTGCCAGCAGTTACCTCTCGGCAGGGGGTAGCACCGGGGAGCTGTTTTTT.

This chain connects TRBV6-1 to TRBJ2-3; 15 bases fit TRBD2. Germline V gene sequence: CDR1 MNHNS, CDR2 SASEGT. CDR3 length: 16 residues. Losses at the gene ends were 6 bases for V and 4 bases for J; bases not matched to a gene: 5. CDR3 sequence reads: CASRPWTSGRADTQYF. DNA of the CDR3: TGTGCCAGCAGGCCCTGGACTAGCGGGAGGGCAGATACGCAGTATTTT.

In DNA, the CDR3 is TGTGCCAGCGACGCAACCAGCGGGAGAGAGTTAAGCACAGATACGCAGTATTTT. This codes for CASDATSGRELSTDTQYF. V and J are TRBV5-4 and TRBJ2-3; 8 positions match TRBD2. CDR1 SGHNT and CDR2 YYREEE come from the germline V gene (reference sequence). The CDR3 loop spans 18 amino acids. The V segment lost 7 bases and the J segment 0 bases; nucleotides outside the gene matches: 16.

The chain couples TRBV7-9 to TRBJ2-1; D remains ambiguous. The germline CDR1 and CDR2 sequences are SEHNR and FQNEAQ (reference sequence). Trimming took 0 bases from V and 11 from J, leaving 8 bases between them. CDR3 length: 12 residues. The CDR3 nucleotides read TGTGCCAGCAGCTTAGCGGCACCCCAGCAGTTCTTC. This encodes CASSLAAPQQFF.

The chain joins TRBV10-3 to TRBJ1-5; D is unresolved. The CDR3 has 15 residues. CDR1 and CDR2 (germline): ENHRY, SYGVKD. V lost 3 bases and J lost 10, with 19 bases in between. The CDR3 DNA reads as TGTGCCATCAGTGACGTCCCCGGGCTTGATGTACCCCAGCATTTT. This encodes CAISDVPGLDVPQHF.

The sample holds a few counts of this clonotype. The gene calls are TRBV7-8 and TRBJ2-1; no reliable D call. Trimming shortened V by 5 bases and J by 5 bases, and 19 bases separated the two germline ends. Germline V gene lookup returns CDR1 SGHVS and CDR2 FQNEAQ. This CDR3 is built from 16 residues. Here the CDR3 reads CASSPLGLAFDNEQFF. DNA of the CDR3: TGTGCCAGCAGCCCCCTCGGGTTAGCCTTTGACAATGAGCAGTTCTTC.

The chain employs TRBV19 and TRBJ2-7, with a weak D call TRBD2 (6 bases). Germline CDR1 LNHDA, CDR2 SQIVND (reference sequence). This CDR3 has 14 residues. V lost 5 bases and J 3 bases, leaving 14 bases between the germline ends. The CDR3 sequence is CASSAGPGVYEQYF. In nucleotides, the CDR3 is TGTGCCAGTAGTGCCGGACCGGGGGTCTACGAGCAGTACTTC.

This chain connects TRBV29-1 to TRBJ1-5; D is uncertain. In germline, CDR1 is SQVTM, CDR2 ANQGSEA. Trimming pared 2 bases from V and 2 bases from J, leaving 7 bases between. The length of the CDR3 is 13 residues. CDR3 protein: CSVETAGNQPQHF. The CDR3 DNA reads TGCAGCGTTGAAACAGCGGGCAATCAGCCCCAGCATTTT.

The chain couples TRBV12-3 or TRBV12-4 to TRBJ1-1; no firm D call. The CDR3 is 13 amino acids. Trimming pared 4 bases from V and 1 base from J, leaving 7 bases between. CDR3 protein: CASSSTSNTEAFF. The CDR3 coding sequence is TGTGCCAGCAGTTCAACGTCGAACACTGAAGCTTTCTTT.